This T cell receptor beta chain was sequenced in a study of shared clonotypes between healthy human individuals. Assay used: immunoSEQ multiplex PCR; TCRdb lists only in-frame clones, some missing. The table records about 490,000 clones, around 73% of them present only once. This CDR3 has 16 residues. Trimming at V came to 1 base and at J to 7 bases, leaving 7 bases not matched to a gene. Looked up from germline, CDR1 is SGHNT and CDR2 is YYREEE (reference sequence). Study-wide findings and caveats: The expectation was that sequencing depth would affect clonotype sharing among donors.

On this clone: Its antigen is not identified.

Sequencing was carried out using PBMCs. The chain employs TRBV5-4 and TRBJ2-1; 11 bases line up with TRBD2. The source of this sequence is a woman between 40 and 50 years old in good health. Some clones in this sample may be carry-over from other donors' samples. CDR3 sequence reads: CASSLHIAGGVNEQFF. The CDR3 region has the DNA TGTGCCAGCAGCTTGCACATAGCGGGAGGGGTTAATGAGCAGTTCTTC.